Presented here are 5 T cell receptor beta chains from one specimen sequenced in a study of T cell responses to AZD1222 COVID-19 vaccine (dated by TCRdb to 2020 to 2023). The library came from the immunoSEQ multiplex PCR assay. TCRdb carries this immuneACCESS record with in-frame sequences only. Its versions omit some clonotypes, under half of them owing to an unresolved V gene in the studies checked, with the rest unexplained. This sample has some 130,000 clones in its table, and approximately 85% of those were observed once. The top ten clonotypes cover 1.6% of the sample. The intended sense of this specimen's time point label: baseline before first vaccination. The sequences come from peripheral blood, collected on day 0 of AZD1222 vaccination. These TCRs come from an adult in good health.

The chain joins TRBV6-2 or TRBV6-3 to TRBJ1-6; D is undetermined. Germline values: CDR1 MNHEY, CDR2 SVGEGT. CDR3 length: 16 amino acids. The V gene lost 2 bases and the J gene lost 10 bases, with 18 bases spanning the gap. In nucleotides, the CDR3 is TGTGCCAGCAGTTACAACTCGGTCTGGGCAGGATCACCCCTCCACTTT. Translation: CASSYNSVWAGSPLHF.

The rearrangement joins TRBV13 to TRBJ2-1; 12 bases agree with TRBD2. The trim removed 5 bases at V and 8 bases at J, leaving 7 bases unmatched. The CDR3 contains 15 residues. In germline, CDR1 is PRHDT, CDR2 FYEKMQ (reference sequence). CDR3 DNA sequence: TGTGCCAGCAGCAATCCCGGGACTAGCGGGTATGAGCAGTTCTTC. Its translation: CASSNPGTSGYEQFF.

This clone was found once. V usage is TRBV7-8 and J usage is TRBJ2-7; no reliable D call. The V and J ends lost 1 base and 9 bases respectively, with 16 bases between them. CDR3 length: 14 residues. The germline CDR1 and CDR2 sequences are SGHVS and FQNEAQ. In nucleotides, the CDR3 is TGTGCCAGCAGCTTAGGGACCTTCTACGAGCGGCAGTACTTC. Translated, it gives CASSLGTFYERQYF.

CDR3 sequence reads: CASSIRQSYEQYF. Here the CDR3 DNA reads TGTGCCAGTAGTATCCGACAATCCTACGAGCAGTACTTC. J is TRBJ2-7 and V is TRBV19; unclear D gene. The CDR3 has 13 amino acids. Germline CDR1 and CDR2: LNHDA and SQIVND (reference sequence). V lost 3 bases to trimming and J lost 1 base, with 7 bases between them.

The chain links TRBV4-3 to TRBJ1-4; D possibly corresponds to TRBD1 (5 bases). Germline V CDR1 and CDR2: LGHNA, YSLEER. The CDR3 contains 15 residues. V dropped 1 base and J dropped 0 bases, with 6 bases sitting between them. The CDR3 coding sequence is TGCGCCAGCAGCCAAGGGACATCAACTAATGAAAAACTGTTTTTT. Translating it yields CASSQGTSTNEKLFF.